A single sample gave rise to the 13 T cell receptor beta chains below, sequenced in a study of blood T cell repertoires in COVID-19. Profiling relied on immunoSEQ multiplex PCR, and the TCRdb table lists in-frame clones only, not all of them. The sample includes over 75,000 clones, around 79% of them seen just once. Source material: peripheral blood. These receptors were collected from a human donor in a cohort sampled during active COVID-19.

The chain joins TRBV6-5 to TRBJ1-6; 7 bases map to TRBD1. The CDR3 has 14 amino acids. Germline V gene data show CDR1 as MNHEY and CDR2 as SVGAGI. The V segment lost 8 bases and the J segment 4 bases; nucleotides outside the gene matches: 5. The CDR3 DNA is TGTGCCAGCGCGGTGACAGGGTATAATTCACCCCTCCACTTT. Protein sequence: CASAVTGYNSPLHF.

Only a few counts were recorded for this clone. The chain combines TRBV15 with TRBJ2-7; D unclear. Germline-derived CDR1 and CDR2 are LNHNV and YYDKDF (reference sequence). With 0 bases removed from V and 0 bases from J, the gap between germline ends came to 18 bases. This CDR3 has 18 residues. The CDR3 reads CATSRDPPVGIHSYEQYF. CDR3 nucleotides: TGTGCCACCAGCAGAGATCCGCCCGTCGGTATCCACTCCTACGAGCAGTACTTC.

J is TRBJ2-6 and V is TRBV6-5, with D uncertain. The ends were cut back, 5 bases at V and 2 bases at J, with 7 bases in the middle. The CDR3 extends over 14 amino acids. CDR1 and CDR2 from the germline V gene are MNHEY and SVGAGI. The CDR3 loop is CASSTSAGANVLTF. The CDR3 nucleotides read TGTGCCAGCAGTACAAGTGCTGGGGCCAACGTCCTGACTTTC.

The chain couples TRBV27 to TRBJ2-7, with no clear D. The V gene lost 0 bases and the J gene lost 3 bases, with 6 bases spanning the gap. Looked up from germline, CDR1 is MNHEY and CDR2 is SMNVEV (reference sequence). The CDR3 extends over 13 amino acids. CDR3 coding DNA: TGTGCCAGCAGTTTATCGCGGAGCTACGAGCAGTACTTC. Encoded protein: CASSLSRSYEQYF.

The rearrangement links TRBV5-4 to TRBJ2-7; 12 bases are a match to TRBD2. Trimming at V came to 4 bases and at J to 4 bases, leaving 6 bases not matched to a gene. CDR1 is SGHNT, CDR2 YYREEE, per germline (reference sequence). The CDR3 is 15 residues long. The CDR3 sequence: CASSDPSGGGYEQYF. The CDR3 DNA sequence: TGTGCCAGCAGCGATCCTAGCGGGGGGGGGTACGAGCAGTACTTC.

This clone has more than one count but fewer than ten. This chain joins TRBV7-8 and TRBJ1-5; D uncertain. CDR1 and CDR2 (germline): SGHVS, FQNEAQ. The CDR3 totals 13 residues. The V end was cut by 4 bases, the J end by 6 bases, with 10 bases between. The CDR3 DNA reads TGTGCCAGCAGCTCGAACACGGGTCAGCCCCAGCATTTT. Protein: CASSSNTGQPQHF.

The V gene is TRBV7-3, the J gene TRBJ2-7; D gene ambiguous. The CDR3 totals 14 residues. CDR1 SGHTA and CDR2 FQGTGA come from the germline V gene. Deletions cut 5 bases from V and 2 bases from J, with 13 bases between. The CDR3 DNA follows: TGTGCCAGCAGCGCCGGGTCCCCTCCCTACGAGCAGTACTTC. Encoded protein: CASSAGSPPYEQYF.

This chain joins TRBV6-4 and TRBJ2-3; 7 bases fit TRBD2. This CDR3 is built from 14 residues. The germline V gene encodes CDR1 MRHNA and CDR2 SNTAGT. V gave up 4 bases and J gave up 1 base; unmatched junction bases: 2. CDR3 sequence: CASSVTSGTDTQYF. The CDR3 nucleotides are TGTGCCAGCAGTGTTACTAGCGGCACAGATACGCAGTATTTT.

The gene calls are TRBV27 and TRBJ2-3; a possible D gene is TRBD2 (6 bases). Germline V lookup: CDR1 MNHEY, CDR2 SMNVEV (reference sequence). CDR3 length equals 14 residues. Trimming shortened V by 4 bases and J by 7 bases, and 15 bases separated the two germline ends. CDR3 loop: CASSSRLGWNTQYF. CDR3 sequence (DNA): TGTGCCAGCAGTTCACGACTAGGTTGGAATACGCAGTATTTT.

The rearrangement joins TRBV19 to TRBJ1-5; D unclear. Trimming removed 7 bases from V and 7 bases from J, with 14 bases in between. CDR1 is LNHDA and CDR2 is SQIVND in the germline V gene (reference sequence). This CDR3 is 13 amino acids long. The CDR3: CASKSGSEQPQHF. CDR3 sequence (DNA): TGTGCCAGTAAATCGGGGTCTGAGCAGCCCCAGCATTTT.

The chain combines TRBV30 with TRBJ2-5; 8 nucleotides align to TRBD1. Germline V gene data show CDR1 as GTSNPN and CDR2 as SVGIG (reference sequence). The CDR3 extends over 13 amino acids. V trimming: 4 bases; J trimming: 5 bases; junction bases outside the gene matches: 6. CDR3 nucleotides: TGTGCCTGGACGGCAGGGGGCTGGGAGACCCAGTACTTC. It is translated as CAWTAGGWETQYF.

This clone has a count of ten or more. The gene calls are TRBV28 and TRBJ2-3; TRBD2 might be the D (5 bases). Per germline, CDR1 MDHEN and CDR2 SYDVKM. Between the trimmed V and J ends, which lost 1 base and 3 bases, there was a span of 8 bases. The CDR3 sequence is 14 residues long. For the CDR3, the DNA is TGTGCCAGCAGTTTATTCGAGGGTACAGATACGCAGTATTTT. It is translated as CASSLFEGTDTQYF.

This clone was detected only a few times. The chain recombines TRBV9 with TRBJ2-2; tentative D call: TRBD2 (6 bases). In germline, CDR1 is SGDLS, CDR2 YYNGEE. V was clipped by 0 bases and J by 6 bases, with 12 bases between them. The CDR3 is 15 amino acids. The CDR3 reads CASSVAGSGAGELFF. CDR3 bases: TGTGCCAGCAGCGTAGCCGGGAGTGGGGCCGGGGAGCTGTTTTTT.